This TCR beta chain was identified in a study of shared clonotypes between healthy human individuals. At a deep level, the assay was run. The protocol was immunoSEQ multiplex PCR, while the TCRdb copy is restricted to in-frame clones and leaves out a portion. The repertoire includes under 2,000,000 clones, about 95% of them detected once, and 1.2% sits in the top ten. The germline CDR1 and CDR2 sequences are MNHEY and SMNVEV (reference sequence). The CDR3 totals 16 residues. The J segment lost 0 bases and the V segment lost 5 bases, leaving 8 bases of the junction unmatched. Terminally differentiated effector memory CD45RA+ cells were excluded by CCR7 positive selection of CD45RO-negative cells.

The clonotype comes from a man aged 18 to 29 in good health. The chain links TRBV27 to TRBJ2-3; 7 bases fit TRBD1. The source material was naive CD8+ T cells sorted from blood. CDR3 protein: CASSETGSQSTDTQYF. CDR3 coding DNA: TGTGCCAGCAGTGAGACAGGGTCCCAAAGCACAGATACGCAGTATTTT.